A selection of T cell receptor beta chains follows, all from one sample in a study of T cell repertoires in cytomegalovirus infection. TCRdb redid the calling of the reads with MiXCR, one entry per CDR3 protein. This sample has some 390,000 distinct CDR3 sequences, with about a sixth found just once. Sequencing used PBMCs. These receptors were collected from a human donor in good health (CMV status not recorded). Some clones in this sample may be carry-over from other donors' samples. Both conserved end residues are part of each CDR3. D genes are given only for firm matches. Clone size is given for some rows only: seen once, a few or many times, or a class if the clone is expanded.

DNA	CDR3	D	V	J	size
TGTGCCAGCAGCACAGACAGGGGGCTCTACGAGCAGTACTTC	CASSTDRGLYEQYF	TRBD1	TRBV12-3/TRBV12-4	TRBJ2-7	.
TGTGCCAGCAGCCCGGGCCCCGTCCCCTCCACCGGGGAGCTGTTTTTT	CASSPGPVPSTGELFF	.	TRBV6-4	TRBJ2-2	.
TGTGCTAGTGGCCTGATGACCGGGACTAGTAAAGAGACCCAGTACTTC	CASGLMTGTSKETQYF	TRBD2	TRBV12-5	TRBJ2-5	many
TGTGCCAGCAGCTTATCGGTCCAGACGGGACGCATTCAGTACTTC	CASSLSVQTGRIQYF	.	TRBV7-2	TRBJ2-4	many
TGTGCCAGCAGCTCGACAGGGGGAAGAGGCACCATATATTTT	CASSSTGGRGTIYF	TRBD1	TRBV7-2	TRBJ1-3	many
TGCAGTGCTAGAGATATAGCGGGGGCCCATGGCTACACCTTC	CSARDIAGAHGYTF	.	TRBV20-1	TRBJ1-2	few
TGCAGCGTCCCGGGACACTTGAACACTGAAGCTTTCTTT	CSVPGHLNTEAFF	.	TRBV29-1	TRBJ1-1	.
TGTGCCAGCAGCCCCTGGACAGGGGTGAGCACAGATACGCAGTATTTT	CASSPWTGVSTDTQYF	TRBD1	TRBV7-9	TRBJ2-3	.
TGTGCCAGCAGTAAAAGCGGGGGGGCATTGGAGACCCAGTACTTC	CASSKSGGALETQYF	TRBD2	TRBV13	TRBJ2-5	.
TGTGCCAGCAGTCAACTCCGGGGACTTATTCAGTACTTC	CASSQLRGLIQYF	.	TRBV6-2/TRBV6-3	TRBJ2-4	many
TGTGCCAGCAGTGAAGGCCCGAAAGATTCACCCCTCCACTTT	CASSEGPKDSPLHF	.	TRBV2	TRBJ1-6	many
TGCAGTGCTGTTACTCCGAGAGGGAGAGAGACCCAGTACTTC	CSAVTPRGRETQYF	.	TRBV20-1	TRBJ2-5	.
TGTGCCAGCAGTTACGACTTCAGGGGAGAGACCCAGTACTTC	CASSYDFRGETQYF	.	TRBV6-5	TRBJ2-5	many
TGTGCCACCAGTGACACCTTGACAGGGAACACCGGGGAGCTGTTTTTT	CATSDTLTGNTGELFF	.	TRBV24-1	TRBJ2-2	few
TGTGCCAGCAGTGGGACAGGGATTAACTATGGCTACACCTTC	CASSGTGINYGYTF	TRBD1	TRBV6-1	TRBJ1-2	few
TGTGACAGCAGTTATAATAGGAGAATTGAGCAGTTCTTC	CDSSYNRRIEQFF	.	TRBV6-1	TRBJ2-1	.
TGCAGTGCTAGACTAGCGGAAGGCGAGCAGTACTTC	CSARLAEGEQYF	TRBD2	TRBV20-1	TRBJ2-7	.
TGTGCCAGCAGCACCGGGACCCTAATTGGAAGCTCCTATAATTCACCCCTCCACTTT	CASSTGTLIGSSYNSPLHF	.	TRBV7-8	TRBJ1-6	many
TGCGCCAGCAGCCAAGACCGGACAGGTAGCAGAGGAGAGACCCAGTACTTC	CASSQDRTGSRGETQYF	TRBD1	TRBV4-3	TRBJ2-5	many
TGTGCCACCAGCAGCGGATTGGATGGGGATACAGATACGCAGTATTTT	CATSSGLDGDTDTQYF	.	TRBV15	TRBJ2-3	.
TGTGCCTGGAGTGTAGTATTCCAAGTCACCGGGGAGCTGTTTTTT	CAWSVVFQVTGELFF	.	TRBV30	TRBJ2-2	few
TGTGCCAGCAGTGGTGCCCGGCCCGGGGATTCACCCCTCCACTTT	CASSGARPGDSPLHF	.	TRBV25-1	TRBJ1-6	many
TGTGCCAGCAGCCCCAATAGTAATGAGCAGTTCTTC	CASSPNSNEQFF	.	TRBV7-2	TRBJ2-1	many
TGTGCCAGCAGCCAAGATTTAGAAGAGACCCAGTACTTC	CASSQDLEETQYF	.	TRBV14	TRBJ2-5	many
TGTGCCAGCAGCTTAGCGCGCACTAGCGGGGGGGTCTGGTATTTT	CASSLARTSGGVWYF	TRBD2	TRBV7-2	TRBJ2-3	many
TGTGCCAGCAGCTTTAAACAAGGGGCAGGCGACTACGAGCAGTACTTC	CASSFKQGAGDYEQYF	.	TRBV7-9	TRBJ2-7	.
TGTGCCAGCAGTGAGGGGCGGGAGAGGAACATTCAGTACTTC	CASSEGRERNIQYF	TRBD2	TRBV2	TRBJ2-4	few
TGTGCCAGCAGCGGCCGGGGGCGGGGTGAAAAACTGTTTTTT	CASSGRGRGEKLFF	.	TRBV7-2	TRBJ1-4	.
TGTGCCAGCAGCCAGGAAGGAAACACCGGGGAGCTGTTTTTT	CASSQEGNTGELFF	.	TRBV7-2	TRBJ2-2	many
TGTGCCAGCAGCTTCGGCGGGAGGAGTTATGAGCAGTTCTTC	CASSFGGRSYEQFF	TRBD2	TRBV7-2	TRBJ2-1	few
TGCGCCAGCAGCCAAGATCGTCAGGGGGTGGAACTGTTTTTT	CASSQDRQGVELFF	TRBD1	TRBV4-1	TRBJ1-4	few
TGTGCCAGCAGCTTACGAGACAGGGCAATAGAAAAACTGTTTTTT	CASSLRDRAIEKLFF	TRBD1	TRBV28	TRBJ1-4	.
TGCAGTGCTCGCGACAGGGGCCCCCCAAGATACGAGCAGTACTTC	CSARDRGPPRYEQYF	TRBD1	TRBV20-1	TRBJ2-7	few
TGTGCCACCCGGGGGGGAGGTACGCAGTATTTT	CATRGGGTQYF	TRBD2	TRBV12-3/TRBV12-4	TRBJ2-3	few
TGCAGTGCTAGTCATGGGGCTAGCTCGGGCACAGATACGCAGTATTTT	CSASHGASSGTDTQYF	.	TRBV20-1	TRBJ2-3	.
TGTGCCAGCAGTGAAGGACGAGGCACTGAAGCTTTCTTT	CASSEGRGTEAFF	.	TRBV6-4	TRBJ1-1	many
TGTGCCAGCAGCTTAAAGGTTGGGCTCTTCGGGGCCCAGTACTTC	CASSLKVGLFGAQYF	.	TRBV7-2	TRBJ2-5	many
TGCGCCAGCAGCAAAGGAGTGCCAGGGGCTGGAAACACCATATATTTT	CASSKGVPGAGNTIYF	.	TRBV4-1	TRBJ1-3	.